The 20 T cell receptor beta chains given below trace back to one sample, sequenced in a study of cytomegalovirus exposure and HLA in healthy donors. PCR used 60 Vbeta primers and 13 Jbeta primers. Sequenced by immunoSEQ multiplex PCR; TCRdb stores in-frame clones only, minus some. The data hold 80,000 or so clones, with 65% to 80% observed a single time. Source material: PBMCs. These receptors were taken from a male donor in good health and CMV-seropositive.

CDR3 nucleotides: TGTGCCAGCAGCTTCGGCCTCTTCGGGAGTCTGGATGAGCAGTTCTTC. Its protein product is CASSFGLFGSLDEQFF. This chain connects TRBV11-2 to TRBJ2-1; D possibly corresponds to TRBD2 (6 bases). Germline CDR1 reads SGHAT; CDR2 reads FQNNGV. Trimming left V 3 bases short and J 8 bases short, with 20 bases between. CDR3 size: 16 residues.

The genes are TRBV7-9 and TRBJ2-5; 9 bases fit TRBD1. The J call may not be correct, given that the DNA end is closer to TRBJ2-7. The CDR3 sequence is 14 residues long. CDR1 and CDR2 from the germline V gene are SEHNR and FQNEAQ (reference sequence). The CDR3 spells CASSLGQGYYEQYF. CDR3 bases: TGTGCCAGCAGCTTGGGACAGGGATACTACGAGCAGTACTTC.

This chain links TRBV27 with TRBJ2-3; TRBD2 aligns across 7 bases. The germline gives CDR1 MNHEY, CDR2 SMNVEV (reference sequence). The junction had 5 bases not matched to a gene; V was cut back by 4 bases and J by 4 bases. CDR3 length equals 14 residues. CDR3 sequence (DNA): TGTGCCAGCAGTTGGGGGGGGAATTCAGATACGCAGTATTTT. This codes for CASSWGGNSDTQYF.

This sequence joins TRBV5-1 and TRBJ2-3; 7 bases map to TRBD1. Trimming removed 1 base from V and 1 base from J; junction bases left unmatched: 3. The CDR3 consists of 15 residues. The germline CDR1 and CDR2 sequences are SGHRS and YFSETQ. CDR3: CASSLTGVGTDTQYF. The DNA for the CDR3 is TGCGCCAGCAGCTTGACAGGGGTCGGCACAGATACGCAGTATTTT.

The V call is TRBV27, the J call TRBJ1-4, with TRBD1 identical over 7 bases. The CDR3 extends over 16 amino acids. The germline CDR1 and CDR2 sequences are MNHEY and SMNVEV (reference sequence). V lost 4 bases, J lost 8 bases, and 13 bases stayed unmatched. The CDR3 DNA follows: TGTGCCAGCAGTTCAGAGAGACAGGGCTTCAGGGAAAAACTGTTTTTT. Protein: CASSSERQGFREKLFF. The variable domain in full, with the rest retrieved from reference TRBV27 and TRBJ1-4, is EAQVTQNPRYLITVTGKKLTVTCSQNMNHEYMSWYRQDPGLGLRQIYYSMNVEVTDKGDVPEGYKVSRKEKRNFPLILESPSPNQTSLYFCASSSERQGFREKLFFGSGTQLSVL.

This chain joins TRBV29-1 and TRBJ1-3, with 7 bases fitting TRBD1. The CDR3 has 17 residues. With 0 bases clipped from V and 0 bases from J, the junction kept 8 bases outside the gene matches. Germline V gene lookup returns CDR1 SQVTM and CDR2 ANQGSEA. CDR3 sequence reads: CSVEDDIRDSSGNTIYF. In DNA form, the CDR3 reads TGCAGCGTTGAAGATGATATTCGGGACAGCTCTGGAAACACCATATATTTT. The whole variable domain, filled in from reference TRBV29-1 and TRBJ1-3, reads SAVISQKPSRDICQRGTSLTIQCQVDSQVTMMFWYRQQPGQSLTLIATANQGSEATYESGFVIDKFPISRPNLTFSTLTVSNMSPEDSSIYLCSVEDDIRDSSGNTIYFGEGSWLTVV.

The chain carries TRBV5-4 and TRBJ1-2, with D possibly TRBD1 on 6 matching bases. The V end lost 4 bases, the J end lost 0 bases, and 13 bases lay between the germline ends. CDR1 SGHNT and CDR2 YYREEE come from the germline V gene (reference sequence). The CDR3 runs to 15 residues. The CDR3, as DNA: TGTGCCAGCAGCCGTGGACAGCAAGCTAACTATGGCTACACCTTC. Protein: CASSRGQQANYGYTF.

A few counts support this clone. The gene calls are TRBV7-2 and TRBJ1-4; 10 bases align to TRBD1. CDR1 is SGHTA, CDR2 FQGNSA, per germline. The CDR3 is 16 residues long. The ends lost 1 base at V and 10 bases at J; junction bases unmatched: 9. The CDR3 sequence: CASSLGDRQGAGKLFF. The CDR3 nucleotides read TGTGCCAGCAGCTTAGGGGACAGACAGGGGGCTGGAAAACTGTTTTTT.

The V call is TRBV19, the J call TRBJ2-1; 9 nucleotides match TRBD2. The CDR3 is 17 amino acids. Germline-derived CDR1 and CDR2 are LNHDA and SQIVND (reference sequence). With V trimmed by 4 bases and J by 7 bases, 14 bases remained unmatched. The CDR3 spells CASSTHPKAGGSNEQFF. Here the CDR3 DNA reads TGTGCCAGTAGTACCCACCCCAAAGCGGGGGGATCGAATGAGCAGTTCTTC.

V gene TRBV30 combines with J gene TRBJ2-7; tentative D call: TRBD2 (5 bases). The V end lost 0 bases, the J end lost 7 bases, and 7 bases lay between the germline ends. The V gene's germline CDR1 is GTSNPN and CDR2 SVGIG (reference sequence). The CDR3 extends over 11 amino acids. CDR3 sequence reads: CAWSVRGEQYF. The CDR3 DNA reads TGTGCCTGGAGTGTACGAGGGGAGCAGTACTTC.

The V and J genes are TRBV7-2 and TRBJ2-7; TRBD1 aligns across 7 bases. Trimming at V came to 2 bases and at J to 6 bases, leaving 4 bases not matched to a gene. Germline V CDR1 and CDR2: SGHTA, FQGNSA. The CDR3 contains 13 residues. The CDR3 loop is CASSLKGAAEQYF. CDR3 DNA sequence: TGTGCCAGCAGCTTAAAGGGGGCGGCCGAGCAGTACTTC.

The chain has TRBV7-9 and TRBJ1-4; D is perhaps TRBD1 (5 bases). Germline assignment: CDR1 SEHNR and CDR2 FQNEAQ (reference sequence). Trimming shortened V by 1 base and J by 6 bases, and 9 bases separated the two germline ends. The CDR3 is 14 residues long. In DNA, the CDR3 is TGTGCCAGCAGCTTAGTTGGGGCGGATGAAAAACTGTTTTTT. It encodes CASSLVGADEKLFF.

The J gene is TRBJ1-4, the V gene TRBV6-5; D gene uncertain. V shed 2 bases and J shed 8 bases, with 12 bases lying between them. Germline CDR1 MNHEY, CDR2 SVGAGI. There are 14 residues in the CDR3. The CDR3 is CASSYEGGNEKLFF. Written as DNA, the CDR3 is TGTGCCAGCAGTTACGAAGGAGGGAACGAAAAACTGTTTTTT.

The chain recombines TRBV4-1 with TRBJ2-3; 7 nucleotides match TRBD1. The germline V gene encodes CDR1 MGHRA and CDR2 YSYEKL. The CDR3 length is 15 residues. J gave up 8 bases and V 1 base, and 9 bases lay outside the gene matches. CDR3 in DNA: TGCGCCAGCAGCCAAGCTCTGACAGGGCCGGGTACGCAGTATTTT. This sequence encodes CASSQALTGPGTQYF.

In DNA, the CDR3 is TGTGCCAGCAGTTTGACAGGCACCGGGGAGCTGTTTTTT. It specifies CASSLTGTGELFF. V usage is TRBV28 and J usage is TRBJ2-2; weak D call: TRBD1 (6 bases). V was trimmed by 3 bases and J by 4 bases, leaving 6 bases between them. CDR1 is MDHEN, CDR2 SYDVKM, per germline. The CDR3 covers 13 residues. Complete variable domain (other parts from reference TRBV28 and TRBJ2-2): DVKVTQSSRYLVKRTGEKVFLECVQDMDHENMFWYRQDPGLGLRLIYFSYDVKMKEKGDIPEGYSVSREKKERFSLILESASTNQTSMYLCASSLTGTGELFFGEGSRLTVL.

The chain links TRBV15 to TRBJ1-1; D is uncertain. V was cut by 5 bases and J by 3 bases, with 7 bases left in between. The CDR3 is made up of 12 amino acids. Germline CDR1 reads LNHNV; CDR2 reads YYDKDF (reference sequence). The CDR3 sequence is CATSRQDTEAFF. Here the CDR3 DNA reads TGTGCCACCAGCCGGCAGGACACTGAAGCTTTCTTT.

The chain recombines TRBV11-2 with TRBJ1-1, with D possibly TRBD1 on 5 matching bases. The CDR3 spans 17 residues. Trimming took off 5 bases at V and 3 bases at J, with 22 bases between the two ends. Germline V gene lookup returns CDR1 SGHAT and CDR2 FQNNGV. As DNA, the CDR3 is TGTGCCAGCAGCCATGGGACGGGGGGGAAAGGGGACACTGAAGCTTTCTTT. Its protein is CASSHGTGGKGDTEAFF.

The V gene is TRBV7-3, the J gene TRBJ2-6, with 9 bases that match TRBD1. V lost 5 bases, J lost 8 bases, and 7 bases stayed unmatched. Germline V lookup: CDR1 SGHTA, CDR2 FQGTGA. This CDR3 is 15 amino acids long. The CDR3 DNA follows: TGTGCCAGCAGCGCCAGGACAGGGGCCCCCAACGTCCTGACTTTC. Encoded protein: CASSARTGAPNVLTF.

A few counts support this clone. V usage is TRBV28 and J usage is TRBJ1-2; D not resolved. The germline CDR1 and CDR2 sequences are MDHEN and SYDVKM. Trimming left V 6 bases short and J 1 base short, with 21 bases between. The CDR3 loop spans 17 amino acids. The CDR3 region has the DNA TGTGCCAGCAGCCCGTGGCGGAGGCAGCGGAGTAACTATGGCTACACCTTC. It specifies CASSPWRRQRSNYGYTF.

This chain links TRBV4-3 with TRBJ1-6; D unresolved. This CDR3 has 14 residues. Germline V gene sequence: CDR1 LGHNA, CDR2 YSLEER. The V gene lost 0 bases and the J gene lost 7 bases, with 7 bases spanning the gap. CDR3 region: CASSQDRNNSPLHF. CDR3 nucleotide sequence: TGCGCCAGCAGCCAAGACAGGAACAATTCACCCCTCCACTTT.